A selection of T cell receptor beta chains follows, all from one sample in a study of blood T cell repertoires in COVID-19. Assay used: immunoSEQ multiplex PCR; TCRdb lists only in-frame clones, some missing. The sample includes 150,000 to 200,000 clones, 79% seen only once; the top ten take roughly 17%. The sample consisted of peripheral blood. These TCRs come from a man in his 60s with active or convalescent COVID-19. Both conserved end residues are part of each CDR3. A D gene is named only where the DNA matches it firmly. Some rows have no size entry. The others give once, few or many, or a class for an expanded clone.

j_call v_call clone_size d_call cdr3_nt cdr3_aa
TRBJ1-1 TRBV7-3 - - TGTGCCAGCAGCAGACAGCCGAACACTGAAGCTTTCTTT CASSRQPNTEAFF
TRBJ1-5 TRBV2 few - TGTGCCAGCAGGAGGATGGCGGGCGGCTCACAGCCCCAGCATTTT CASRRMAGGSQPQHF
TRBJ1-3 TRBV13 - TRBD1 TGTGCCAGCAGTAATACCCGACAGGGGTCAAACACCATATATTTT CASSNTRQGSNTIYF
TRBJ1-3 TRBV5-5 - - TGTGCCAGCAGCTTGGAACAGGGACGCTACGGGAACACCATATATTTT CASSLEQGRYGNTIYF
TRBJ1-5 TRBV28 - - TGTGCCAGCACCCTCACCCCCCCCACGGTGCCCCAGCATTTT CASTLTPPTVPQHF
TRBJ2-4 TRBV10-3 - - TGTGCCATCAGTGACCCGGGGTGGGGGGAGGAAAACATTCAGTACTTC CAISDPGWGEENIQYF
TRBJ2-2 TRBV11-2 - - TGTGCCAGCAGCTGGACAGCACCGGGGACCGGGGAGCTGTTTTTT CASSWTAPGTGELFF
TRBJ2-7 TRBV3-1/TRBV3-2 once TRBD2 TGTGCCAGCAGCCCCCTGGGGACTAGCGCGACTTCCTACGAGCAGTACTTC CASSPLGTSATSYEQYF
TRBJ2-1 TRBV24-1 once TRBD2 TGTGCCACCAGGAGCGGGACCCCTGACAATGAGCAGTTCTTC CATRSGTPDNEQFF
TRBJ2-5 TRBV5-4 - - TGTGCCAGCAGCCTCACGGGAGCCTCCGGGGAGACCCAGTACTTC CASSLTGASGETQYF
TRBJ2-5 TRBV18 - TRBD1 TGTGCCAGCTCGTCGGGACAGGTAGGAGAGACCCAGTACTTC CASSSGQVGETQYF
TRBJ2-7 TRBV27 - - TGTGCCAGCACCCCATCCGGCGCAGGTTACTACGAGCAGTACTTC CASTPSGAGYYEQYF
TRBJ1-1 TRBV29-1 many - TGCAGCGTCTTGGACCGGGGCACTGAAGCTTTCTTT CSVLDRGTEAFF
TRBJ1-5 TRBV7-2 - TRBD1 TGTGCCAGCAGCTTACCGCACAGGGGAGCTAATCAGCCCCAGCATTTT CASSLPHRGANQPQHF
TRBJ2-6 TRBV5-1 - - TGCGCCAGCAGCCACGCCCGGGGGGCCTCTGGGGCCAACGTCCTGACTTTC CASSHARGASGANVLTF
TRBJ2-3 TRBV9 - - TGTGCCAGCAGCGACTCGAACGCAGATACGCAGTATTTT CASSDSNADTQYF
TRBJ2-7 TRBV7-2 - TRBD1 TGTGCCAGCAGCTTAATGAGGACAGGGCATACTCTCGAGCAGTACTTC CASSLMRTGHTLEQYF
TRBJ1-1 TRBV5-1 - - TGCGCCAGCAGCTTACAGGGTGGGGCGACGGACACTGAAGCTTTCTTT CASSLQGGATDTEAFF
TRBJ1-1 TRBV28 - - TGTGCCAGCAGTTTACGAGGGAACACTGAAGCTTTCTTT CASSLRGNTEAFF
TRBJ2-1 TRBV5-8 - TRBD1 TGTGCCAGCAGCCCAATCGTAGGGACAGGGACCTACAATGAGCAGTTCTTC CASSPIVGTGTYNEQFF
TRBJ1-1 TRBV27 - - TGTGCCAGCAGTTTTCGGATGGCGACAGGTACCACTGAAGCTTTCTTT CASSFRMATGTTEAFF
TRBJ2-7 TRBV5-4 - TRBD1 TGTGCCAGCAGCTTGGACAGGGGGCGAGAGCAGTACTTC CASSLDRGREQYF
TRBJ2-3 TRBV5-1 - - TGCGCCAGCAGTAGAAACCAAGATACGCAGTATTTT CASSRNQDTQYF
TRBJ2-1 TRBV24-1 - - TGTGCCACCAAAAAGGGGGAGAACAATGAGCAGTTCTTC CATKKGENNEQFF
TRBJ2-1 TRBV6-1 - TRBD2 TGTGCCAGCAGTGAAGCCCCCCTCCGGCAAGCGGGAGGCGGGGGTGAGCAGTTCTTC CASSEAPLRQAGGGGEQFF
TRBJ1-2 TRBV7-9 - TRBD1 TGTGCCAGCAGCTTAGCGGCAGGGGGAATCTATGGCTACACCTTC CASSLAAGGIYGYTF
TRBJ2-3 TRBV11-2 - TRBD2 TGTGCCAGCAGCCGCCGTGGGGTAGCGGGAGGGCAAATGGATACGCAGTATTTT CASSRRGVAGGQMDTQYF
TRBJ2-5 TRBV27 - - TGTGCCAGCAGTTCCGGAGAGACCCAGTACTTC CASSSGETQYF
TRBJ1-6 TRBV18 - - TGTGCCAGCTCACCAGTTGAGAAGGGGAGGGATAATTCACCCCTCCACTTT CASSPVEKGRDNSPLHF
TRBJ1-6 TRBV5-6 - - TGTGCCAGCAGCTTACCGGACAGTTTTAATTCACCCCTCCACTTT CASSLPDSFNSPLHF
TRBJ2-5 TRBV7-2 - TRBD2 TGTGCCAGCAGCCCGGCGGGACTAGCGGGATTGGAGACCCAGTACTTC CASSPAGLAGLETQYF
TRBJ1-6 TRBV6-5 - - TGTGCCAGCAGTTACGGTCGGTTGAATTCACCCCTCCACTTT CASSYGRLNSPLHF
TRBJ1-2 TRBV19 - TRBD1 TGTGCCAGTAGTATCCAGGGGGCGGCCCCTAACTATGGCTACACCTTC CASSIQGAAPNYGYTF
TRBJ2-2 TRBV11-3 - TRBD2 TGTGCCAGCACCATAGGGGCTAGCGGAAACACCGGGGAGCTGTTTTTT CASTIGASGNTGELFF
TRBJ1-2 TRBV11-2 - - TGTGCCAGCAGTCCTGACGGGAACTATGGCTACACCTTC CASSPDGNYGYTF
TRBJ1-2 TRBV4-3 - TRBD1 TGCGCCAGCAGCCATACGGACAGGGTGGATGGCTACACCTTC CASSHTDRVDGYTF
TRBJ2-7 TRBV27 few TRBD2 TGTGCCAGCCAATCTAGCGGGAGGGCGGGGTACGAGCAGTACTTC CASQSSGRAGYEQYF
TRBJ2-2 TRBV5-6 - - TGTGCCACCAACGGCCCGTGGGGCGCTTTGGCCGGGGAGCTGTTTTTT CATNGPWGALAGELFF
TRBJ2-1 TRBV14 few TRBD1 TGTGCCAGCAGCCCGCTGGGACAGGGGGCTGAGCATGAGCAGTTCTTC CASSPLGQGAEHEQFF
TRBJ2-2 TRBV11-2 once - TGTGCCAGCAGCTTCCCTCCTAACACCGGGGAGCTGTTTTTT CASSFPPNTGELFF
TRBJ1-1 TRBV5-4 few - TGTGCCAGCAGCTTAGCACAGGGTGAAGCTTTCTTT CASSLAQGEAFF
TRBJ2-7 TRBV2 - TRBD1 TGTGCCAGCAGTGTGCTGGGACAGCCCTCCTACGAGCAGTACTTC CASSVLGQPSYEQYF
TRBJ2-5 TRBV6-5 - - TGTGCCAGCAGCTCCCTCCGCCACTCCCAAGAGACCCAGTACTTC CASSSLRHSQETQYF
TRBJ2-3 TRBV6-1 - - TGTGCCAGCAGTGAACTAGCAGATACGCAGTATTTT CASSELADTQYF
TRBJ1-2 TRBV29-1 - TRBD1 TGCAGCGTTCTGCTCTACCTGGGACAGGGGGCAACGGATGGCTACACCTTC CSVLLYLGQGATDGYTF
TRBJ2-7 TRBV4-3 - - TGCGCCAGCAGCCAGCACAGGGCCCGGGAGCAGTACTTC CASSQHRAREQYF
TRBJ2-3 TRBV4-1 - TRBD2 TGCGCCAGCAGCCATGGAGTGACTAGCGGTTACACAGATACGCAGTATTTT CASSHGVTSGYTDTQYF
TRBJ1-4 TRBV4-3 - TRBD1 TGCGCCAGCAGCCAAGCCGGGACAGGGCTACCTCGTAATGAAAAACTGTTTTTT CASSQAGTGLPRNEKLFF
TRBJ1-2 TRBV6-5 - - TGTGCCAGCAGTTACGGGGCAGGGGTTGGCTATGGCTACACCTTC CASSYGAGVGYGYTF
TRBJ2-1 TRBV7-9 few TRBD1 TGTGCCAGCAGCCCCCCCTTTCGGACAGGGAATGAGCAGTTCTTC CASSPPFRTGNEQFF
TRBJ1-1 TRBV27 - - TGTGCCAGCAGTTTATCCCATGCGGGGCTGGTAGCTTTCTTT CASSLSHAGLVAFF
TRBJ2-1 TRBV9 once - TGTGCCAGCAGCGGGAGGGACTCTTACAATGAGCAGTTCTTC CASSGRDSYNEQFF
TRBJ2-2 TRBV5-4 few TRBD1 TGTGCCAGCAGCCTAGGGACAGTCTCCGCCGGGGAGCTGTTTTTT CASSLGTVSAGELFF